This TCR beta chain was observed in a study of T cell repertoires in cytomegalovirus infection. Study-level results: Across the ex vivo response, the dominant clonotypes were HLA-C-restricted CMV-specific TCR beta clonotypes.

Of note for this clonotype: Antigen unknown.

TCRdb reprocessed the reads via MiXCR and lists one record per CDR3 protein. This sample carries about 220,000 distinct CDR3 sequences, 38% of them seen once, and the ten largest clones take roughly three fifths. Germline lookup yields CDR1 SGHTA and CDR2 FQGNSA. V lost 5 bases, J lost 2 bases, and 11 bases lay in between. The CDR3 has 14 residues. The chain combines TRBV7-2 with TRBJ2-3; no firm D call. Source: CD8+ T cells from cultured PBMCs, taken from culture after CMV antigen stimulation. This clonotype was sampled from a human donor in good health (CMV status not recorded). Some clones in this sample may be carry-over from other donors' samples. The CDR3 sequence: CASSIRTLTDTQYF. CDR3 DNA sequence: TGTGCCAGCAGCATTCGGACGCTCACAGATACGCAGTATTTT.